These 15 T cell receptor beta chains originate from one sample sequenced in a study of shared clonotypes between healthy human individuals. Profiled with immunoSEQ multiplex PCR; TCRdb holds only in-frame clones, not every one. The sample includes more than 850,000 clones, about 84% of them seen just once. The source material was memory CD4+ T cells from PBMCs. Subset indicated: CD45RA-negative fraction. Receptor source: a young man in good health. Some clones in this sample may be carry-over from other donors' samples.

This rearrangement joins TRBV11-2 to TRBJ2-3; D perhaps matches TRBD2 (6 bases). Germline CDR1 reads SGHAT; CDR2 reads FQNNGV. Trimming pared 1 base from V and 6 bases from J, leaving 14 bases between. CDR3 length equals 15 residues. The CDR3 bases are TGTGCCAGCAGCTTAGGTCAGGCGGGGAGGGATACGCAGTATTTT. Translating gives CASSLGQAGRDTQYF.

This clone was found once. In DNA form, the CDR3 reads TGTGCCAGCAGCCCCCTTAGGAGAGCTAGCACAGATACGCAGTATTTT. Translated: CASSPLRRASTDTQYF. This chain links TRBV7-2 with TRBJ2-3; D is unclear. The CDR3 has 16 amino acids. Trimming pared 5 bases from V and 0 bases from J, leaving 15 bases between. CDR1 is SGHTA and CDR2 is FQGNSA in the germline V gene. Together with reference TRBV7-2 and TRBJ2-3, the CDR3 gives the full variable domain: GAGVSQSPSNKVTEKGKDVELRCDPISGHTALYWYRQSLGQGLEFLIYFQGNSAPDKSGLPSDRFSAERTGGSVSTLTIQRTQQEDSAVYLCASSPLRRASTDTQYFGPGTRLTVL.

This clone was counted at least ten times. The genes are TRBV25-1 and TRBJ2-5, with D uncertain. The length of the CDR3 is 13 residues. In germline, CDR1 is MGHDK, CDR2 SYGVNS. Between the trimmed V and J ends, which lost 1 base and 2 bases, there was a span of 5 bases. CDR3: CASSEFRQETQYF. The CDR3 region has the DNA TGTGCCAGCAGTGAATTTCGGCAAGAGACCCAGTACTTC.

The V call is TRBV4-3, the J call TRBJ2-7, with 9 bases matching TRBD2. The CDR3 contains 15 residues. J lost 5 bases, V lost 1 base, and 6 bases had no gene match. The germline V gene has CDR1 LGHNA and CDR2 YSLEER. This CDR3 is CASSQAAGGFNEQYF. CDR3 coding DNA: TGCGCCAGCAGCCAAGCAGCGGGAGGTTTTAACGAGCAGTACTTC.

This clone was seen only a few times. V and J are TRBV7-9 and TRBJ2-3; 13 positions match TRBD2. This CDR3 contains 17 residues. V was clipped by 4 bases and J by 7 bases; unmatched bases: 11. The germline V gene has CDR1 SEHNR and CDR2 FQNEAQ (reference sequence). The CDR3 DNA reads TGTGCCAGCAGCTCGAACCTACTAGCGGGAGGGCGGAATACGCAGTATTTT. It is translated as CASSSNLLAGGRNTQYF.

The chain recombines TRBV6-1 with TRBJ1-2; D remains ambiguous. The V end was cut by 0 bases, the J end by 4 bases, with 6 bases between. Germline V CDR1 and CDR2: MNHNS, SASEGT. CDR3 length equals 13 residues. The CDR3 spells CASSEAAAYGYTF. The CDR3 DNA is TGTGCCAGCAGTGAAGCCGCCGCCTATGGCTACACCTTC.

This chain joins TRBV7-7 and TRBJ2-7; 10 bases agree with TRBD1. Trimming cost V 5 bases and J 0 bases; bases outside gene matches: 4. Germline CDR1 is SSHAT and CDR2 is FNYEAQ (reference sequence). The CDR3 sequence is 15 residues long. The CDR3 region has the DNA TGTGCCAGCAGCATCGGACAGGGGGTCTCCTACGAGCAGTACTTC. As protein: CASSIGQGVSYEQYF. The whole variable domain, remainder taken from reference TRBV7-7 and TRBJ2-7, is GAGVSQSPRYKVTKRGQDVTLRCDPISSHATLYWYQQALGQGPEFLTYFNYEAQPDKSGLPSDRFSAERPEGSISTLTIQRTEQRDSAMYRCASSIGQGVSYEQYFGPGTRLTVT.

The rearrangement joins TRBV27 to TRBJ1-2, with 8 bases matching TRBD1. This CDR3 is built from 14 residues. V dropped 6 bases and J dropped 4; count of bases not matched to a gene: 7. Per the germline V gene, CDR1 is MNHEY and CDR2 is SMNVEV (reference sequence). CDR3 in DNA: TGTGCCAGCAGCGGCTTGGGACAGGCCTATGGCTACACCTTC. Translation: CASSGLGQAYGYTF.

J is TRBJ1-4 and V is TRBV11-1; D is ambiguous. CDR3 length: 15 amino acids. Germline CDR1 reads SGHAT; CDR2 reads FQDESV (reference sequence). V shed 5 bases and J shed 0 bases, with 10 bases lying between them. The CDR3 loop is CASSVGLATNEKLFF. The CDR3 nucleotides are TGTGCCAGCAGCGTCGGTCTTGCAACTAATGAAAAACTGTTTTTT.

CDR3 sequence: CASGGVVPLHF. The CDR3, as DNA: TGTGCCAGCGGAGGGGTGGTACCCCTCCACTTT. The chain carries TRBV6-1 and TRBJ1-6, with a tentative D call TRBD1 (5 bases). The CDR3 is made up of 11 amino acids. The germline V and J ends were trimmed by 8 bases and 12 bases, with 11 bases remaining between them. Germline loops: CDR1 MNHNS, CDR2 SASEGT.

J is TRBJ1-2 and V is TRBV29-1; D remains unclear. In germline, CDR1 is SQVTM, CDR2 ANQGSEA. With 1 base removed from V and 2 bases from J, the gap between germline ends came to 8 bases. The CDR3 has 13 residues. The CDR3 reads CSVEVLGNYGYTF. The CDR3 DNA reads as TGCAGCGTTGAAGTCTTGGGGAACTATGGCTACACCTTC. Full variable domain (missing parts from reference TRBV29-1 and TRBJ1-2): SAVISQKPSRDICQRGTSLTIQCQVDSQVTMMFWYRQQPGQSLTLIATANQGSEATYESGFVIDKFPISRPNLTFSTLTVSNMSPEDSSIYLCSVEVLGNYGYTFGSGTRLTVV.

The chain recombines TRBV7-8 with TRBJ1-1; D gene ambiguous. Trimming removed 6 bases from V and 1 base from J, with 12 bases in between. CDR1 SGHVS and CDR2 FQNEAQ come from the germline V gene. The CDR3 consists of 14 residues. The CDR3 is CASRGGIQNTEAFF. CDR3 coding DNA: TGTGCCAGCAGGGGAGGCATACAGAACACTGAAGCTTTCTTT.

This clone was picked up many times. The gene calls are TRBV15 and TRBJ2-1; 15 positions match TRBD2. The CDR3 contains 19 residues. Losses at the gene ends were 3 bases for V and 3 bases for J; bases not matched to a gene: 9. Germline CDR1 is LNHNV and CDR2 is YYDKDF (reference sequence). Written as DNA, the CDR3 is TGTGCCACCAGCAGCTTCGGACTAGCGGGAGGGAGGCGCTACAATGAGCAGTTCTTC. Encoded protein: CATSSFGLAGGRRYNEQFF.

Concerning this clone itself: This sample also contains other DNA sequences that code for the same CDR3. This chain joins TRBV7-3 and TRBJ2-5; TRBD2 is a possible D gene (6 bases). CDR3 length equals 13 residues. The V gene's germline CDR1 is SGHTA and CDR2 FQGTGA. With 5 bases removed from V and 3 bases from J, the gap between germline ends came to 10 bases. The CDR3 nucleotides read TGTGCCAGCAGCCTCGGGACTGAAGAGACCCAGTACTTC. This translates into CASSLGTEETQYF.

The chain uses TRBV2 and TRBJ2-5, with D possibly matching TRBD1 (8 bases). Germline V gene lookup returns CDR1 SNHLY and CDR2 FYNNEI. This CDR3 is 15 amino acids long. Trimming cost V 6 bases and J 7 bases, with 21 bases left between them. CDR3 sequence (DNA): TGTGCCAGCAGCGCGGAAGGACAGGGCGGGAGGACCCAGTACTTC. Its protein product is CASSAEGQGGRTQYF.